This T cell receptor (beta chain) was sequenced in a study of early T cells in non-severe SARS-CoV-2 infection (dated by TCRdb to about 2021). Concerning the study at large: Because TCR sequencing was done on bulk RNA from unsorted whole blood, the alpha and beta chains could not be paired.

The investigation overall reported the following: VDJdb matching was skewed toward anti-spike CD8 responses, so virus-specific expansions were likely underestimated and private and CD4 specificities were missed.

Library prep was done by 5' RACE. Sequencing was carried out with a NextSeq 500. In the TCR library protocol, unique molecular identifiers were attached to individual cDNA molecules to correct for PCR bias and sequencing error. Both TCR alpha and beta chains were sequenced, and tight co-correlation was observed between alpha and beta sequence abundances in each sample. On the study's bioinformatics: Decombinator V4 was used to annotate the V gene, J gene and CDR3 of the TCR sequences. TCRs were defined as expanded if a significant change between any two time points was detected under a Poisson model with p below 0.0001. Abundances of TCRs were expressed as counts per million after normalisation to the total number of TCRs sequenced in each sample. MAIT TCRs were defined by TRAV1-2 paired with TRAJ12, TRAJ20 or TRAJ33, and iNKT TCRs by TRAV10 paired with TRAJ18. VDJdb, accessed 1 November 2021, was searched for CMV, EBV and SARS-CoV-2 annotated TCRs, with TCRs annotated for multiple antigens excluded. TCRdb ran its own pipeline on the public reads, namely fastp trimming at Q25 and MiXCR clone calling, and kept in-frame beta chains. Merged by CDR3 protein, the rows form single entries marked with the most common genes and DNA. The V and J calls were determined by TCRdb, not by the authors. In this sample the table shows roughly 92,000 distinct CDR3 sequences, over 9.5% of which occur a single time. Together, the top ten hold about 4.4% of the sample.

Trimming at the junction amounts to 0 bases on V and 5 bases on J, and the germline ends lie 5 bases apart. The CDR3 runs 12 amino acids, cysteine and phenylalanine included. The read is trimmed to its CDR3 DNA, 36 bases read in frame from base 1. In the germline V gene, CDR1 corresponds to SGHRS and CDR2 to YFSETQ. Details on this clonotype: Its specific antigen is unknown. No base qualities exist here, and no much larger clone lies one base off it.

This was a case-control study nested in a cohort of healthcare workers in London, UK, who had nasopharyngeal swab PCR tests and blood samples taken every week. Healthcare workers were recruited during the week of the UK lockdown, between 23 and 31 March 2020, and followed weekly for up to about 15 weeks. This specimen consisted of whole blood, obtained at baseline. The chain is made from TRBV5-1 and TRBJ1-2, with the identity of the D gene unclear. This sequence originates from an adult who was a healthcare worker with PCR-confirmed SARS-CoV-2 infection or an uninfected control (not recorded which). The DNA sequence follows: TGCGCCAGCAGCTTGGAACAGTATGGCTACACCTTC. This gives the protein CASSLEQYGYTF.